This T cell receptor beta chain comes out of a study of shared clonotypes between healthy human individuals. TCRdb's copy holds only in-frame clones and misses some; the assay was immunoSEQ multiplex PCR. The sample has about 2.4 million clones; just over 90% are singletons. In germline, CDR1 is MNHEY, CDR2 SVGAGI. Trimming cost V 8 bases and J 4 bases, with 14 bases left between them. There are 14 residues in the CDR3. This clone occurred once. The chain employs TRBV6-5 and TRBJ2-2, with D maybe TRBD2 (6 bases). The source is a young man in good health. Sequenced material: naive CD4+ T cells sorted from blood. The subset: CD45RA+ positively selected. The chain's CDR3 is CASGGYLGTGELFF. In nucleotides, the CDR3 is TGTGCCAGCGGGGGGTATCTTGGCACCGGGGAGCTGTTTTTT.